This T cell receptor (beta chain) was obtained from a study of OX40 agonist ivuxolimab in advanced cancers. The CDR3 extends over 17 amino acids. Germline values: CDR1 SGHRS, CDR2 YFSETQ. V lost 4 bases to trimming and J lost 3 bases, with 22 bases between them. Clones were sequenced by immunoSEQ multiplex PCR, and TCRdb holds only the in-frame ones, with some missing. The sample consists of about 71,000 clones, roughly 86% of them appearing once. The rearrangement links TRBV5-1 to TRBJ2-5; TRBD1 is a possible D gene (5 bases). The receptor comes from an adult with an advanced solid tumor such as melanoma, head and neck, liver or kidney cancer. Material: CD4+ or CD8+ T cells sorted from blood, obtained in a trial of the OX40 agonist ivuxolimab. The CDR3 region is CASSARGRAISEETQYF. The DNA of the CDR3 is TGCGCCAGCAGCGCCCGTGGCAGGGCTATATCGGAAGAGACCCAGTACTTC.